This TCR beta chain was sequenced in a study of T-cell reconstitution after alpha-beta-depleted transplantation in children. Germline loops: CDR1 SGHRS, CDR2 YFSETQ. CDR3 length equals 15 residues. The J segment lost 0 bases and the V segment lost 4 bases, leaving 3 bases of the junction unmatched. Preparing the TCRbeta library involved the use of unique molecular identifiers. TCRdb itself ran the PCR reads through MiXCR, one entry per CDR3 protein. The data contain 300,000 to 400,000 distinct CDR3 sequences, 15% to 20% of them singletons. The starting material was PBMCs, mostly from graft donor cells, obtained 360 days after TCRalphabeta/CD19-depleted stem cell transplant. This receptor was obtained from a male patient between 2 and 15 years old who had a stem cell transplant for acute lymphoblastic leukemia, so the T cells may come from the graft donor. The rearrangement links TRBV5-1 to TRBJ2-7, with 11 positions matching TRBD2. CDR3 residues: CASSGLAGLSYEQYF. CDR3 nucleotides: TGCGCCAGCAGCGGACTAGCGGGCCTCTCCTACGAGCAGTACTTC.